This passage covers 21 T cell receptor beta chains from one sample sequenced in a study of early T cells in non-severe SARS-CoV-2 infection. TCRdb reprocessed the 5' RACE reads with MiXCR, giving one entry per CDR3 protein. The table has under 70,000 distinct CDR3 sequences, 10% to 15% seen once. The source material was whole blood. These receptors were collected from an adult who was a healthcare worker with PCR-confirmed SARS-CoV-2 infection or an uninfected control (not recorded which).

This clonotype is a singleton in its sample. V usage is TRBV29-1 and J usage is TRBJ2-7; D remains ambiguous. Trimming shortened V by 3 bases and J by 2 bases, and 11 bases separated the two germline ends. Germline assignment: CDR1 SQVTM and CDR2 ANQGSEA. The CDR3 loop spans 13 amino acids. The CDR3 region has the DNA TGCAGCGTTGATAGTGGATCCACCTACGAGCAGTACTTC. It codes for CSVDSGSTYEQYF.

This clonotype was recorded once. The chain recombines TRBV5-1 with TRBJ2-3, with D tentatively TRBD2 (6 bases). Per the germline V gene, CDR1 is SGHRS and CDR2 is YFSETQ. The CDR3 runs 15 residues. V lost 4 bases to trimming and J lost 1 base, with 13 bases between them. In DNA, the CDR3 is TGCGCCAGCAGCATACAGCGGAGGGGCACAGATACGCAGTATTTT. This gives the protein CASSIQRRGTDTQYF.

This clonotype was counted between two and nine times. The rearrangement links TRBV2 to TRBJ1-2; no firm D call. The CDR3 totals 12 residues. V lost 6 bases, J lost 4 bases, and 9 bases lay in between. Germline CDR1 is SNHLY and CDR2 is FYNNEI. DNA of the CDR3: TGTGCCAGCAGGAGGATAGCCTATGGCTACACCTTC. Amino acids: CASRRIAYGYTF.

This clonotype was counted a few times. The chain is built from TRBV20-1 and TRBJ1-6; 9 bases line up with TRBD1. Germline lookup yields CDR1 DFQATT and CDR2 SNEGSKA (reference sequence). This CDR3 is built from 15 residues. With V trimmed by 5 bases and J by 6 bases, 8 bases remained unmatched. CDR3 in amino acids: CSARRPGQGNSPLHF. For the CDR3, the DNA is TGCAGTGCTCGCAGGCCGGGACAGGGTAATTCACCCCTCCACTTT.

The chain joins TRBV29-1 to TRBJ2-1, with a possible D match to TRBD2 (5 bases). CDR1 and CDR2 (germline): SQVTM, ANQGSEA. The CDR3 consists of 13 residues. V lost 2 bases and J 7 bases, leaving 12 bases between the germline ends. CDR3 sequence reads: CSVEWLAGNEQFF. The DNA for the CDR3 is TGCAGCGTTGAATGGCTAGCTGGGAATGAGCAGTTCTTC.

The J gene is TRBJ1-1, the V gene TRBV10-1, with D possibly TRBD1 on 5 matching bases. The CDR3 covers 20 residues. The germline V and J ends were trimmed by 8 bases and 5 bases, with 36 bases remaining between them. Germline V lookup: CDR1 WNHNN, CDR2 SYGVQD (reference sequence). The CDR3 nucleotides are TGCGCCAGCGTAAAACAGCGGGCACAGGTCCTAAGGAGTCGGTATACTGAAGCTTTCTTT. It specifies CASVKQRAQVLRSRYTEAFF.

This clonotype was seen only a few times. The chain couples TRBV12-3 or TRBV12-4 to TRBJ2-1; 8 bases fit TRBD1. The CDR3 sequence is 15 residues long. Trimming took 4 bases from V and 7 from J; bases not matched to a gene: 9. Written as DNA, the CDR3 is TGTGCCAGCAGTTCCAACAGGGGGAAAACAAATGAGCAGTTCTTC. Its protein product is CASSSNRGKTNEQFF.

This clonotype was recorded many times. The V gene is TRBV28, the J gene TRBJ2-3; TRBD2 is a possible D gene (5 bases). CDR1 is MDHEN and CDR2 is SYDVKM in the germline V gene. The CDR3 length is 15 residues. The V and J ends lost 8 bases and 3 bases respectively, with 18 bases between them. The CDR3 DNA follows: TGTGCCAGCGGAAAACGTGGCGGGTGGACAGATACGCAGTATTTT. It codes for CASGKRGGWTDTQYF.

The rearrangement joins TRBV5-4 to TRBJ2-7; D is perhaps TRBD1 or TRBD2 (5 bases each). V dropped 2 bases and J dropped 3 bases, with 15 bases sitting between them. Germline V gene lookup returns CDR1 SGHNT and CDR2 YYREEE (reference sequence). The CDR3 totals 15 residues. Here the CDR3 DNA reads TGTGCCAGCAGCTTTCTCGGCAGGGAGATCTACGAGCAGTACTTC. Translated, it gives CASSFLGREIYEQYF.

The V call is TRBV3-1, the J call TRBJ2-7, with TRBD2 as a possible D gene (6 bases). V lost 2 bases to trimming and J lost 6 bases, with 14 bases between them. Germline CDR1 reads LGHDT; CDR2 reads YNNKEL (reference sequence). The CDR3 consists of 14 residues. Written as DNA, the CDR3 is TGTGCCAGCAGCCAAAAGACGGGAGTTTCCGAGCAGTACTTC. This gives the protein CASSQKTGVSEQYF.

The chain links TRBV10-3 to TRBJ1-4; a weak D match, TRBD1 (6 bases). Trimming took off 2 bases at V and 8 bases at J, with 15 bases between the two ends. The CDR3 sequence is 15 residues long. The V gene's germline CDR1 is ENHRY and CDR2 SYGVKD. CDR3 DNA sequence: TGTGCCATCAGTGAGATCCAGGGGAACGACGAAAAACTGTTTTTT. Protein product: CAISEIQGNDEKLFF.

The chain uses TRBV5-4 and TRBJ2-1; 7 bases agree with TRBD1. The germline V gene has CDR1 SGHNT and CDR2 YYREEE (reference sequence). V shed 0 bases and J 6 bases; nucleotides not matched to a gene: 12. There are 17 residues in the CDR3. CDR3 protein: CASSLAAGTAFVNEQFF. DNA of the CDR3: TGTGCCAGCAGCTTGGCAGCCGGGACAGCGTTTGTCAATGAGCAGTTCTTC.

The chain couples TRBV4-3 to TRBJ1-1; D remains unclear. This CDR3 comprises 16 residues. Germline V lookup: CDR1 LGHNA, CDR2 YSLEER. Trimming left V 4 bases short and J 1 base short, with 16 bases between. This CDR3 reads CASSRSLGSGNTEAFF. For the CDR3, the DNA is TGCGCCAGCAGCCGGAGTCTTGGGTCGGGGAACACTGAAGCTTTCTTT.

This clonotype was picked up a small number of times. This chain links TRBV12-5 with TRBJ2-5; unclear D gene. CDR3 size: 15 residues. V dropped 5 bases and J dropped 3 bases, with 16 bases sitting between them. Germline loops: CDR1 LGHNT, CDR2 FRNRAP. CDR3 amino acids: CASGPPALREETQYF. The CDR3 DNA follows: TGTGCTAGTGGTCCCCCCGCCTTAAGAGAAGAGACCCAGTACTTC. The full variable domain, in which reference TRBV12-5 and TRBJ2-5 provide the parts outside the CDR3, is DARVTQTPRHKVTEMGQEVTMRCQPILGHNTVFWYRQTMMQGLELLAYFRNRAPLDDSGMPKDRFSAEMPDATLATLKIQPSEPRDSAVYFCASGPPALREETQYFGPGTRLLVL.

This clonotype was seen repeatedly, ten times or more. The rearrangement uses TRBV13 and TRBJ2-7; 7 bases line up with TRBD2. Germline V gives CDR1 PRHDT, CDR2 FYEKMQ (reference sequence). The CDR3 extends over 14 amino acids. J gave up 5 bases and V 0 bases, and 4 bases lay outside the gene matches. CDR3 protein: CASSLGAGVNEQYF. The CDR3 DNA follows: TGTGCCAGCAGCTTAGGGGCGGGAGTGAACGAGCAGTACTTC. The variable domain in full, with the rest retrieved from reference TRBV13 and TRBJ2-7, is AAGVIQSPRHLIKEKRETATLKCYPIPRHDTVYWYQQGPGQDPQFLISFYEKMQSDKGSIPDRFSAQQFSDYHSELNMSSLELGDSALYFCASSLGAGVNEQYFGPGTRLTVT.

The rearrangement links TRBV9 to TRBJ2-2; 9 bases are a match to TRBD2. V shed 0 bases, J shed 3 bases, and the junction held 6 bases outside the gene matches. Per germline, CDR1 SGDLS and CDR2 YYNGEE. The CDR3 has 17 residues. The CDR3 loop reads CASSVGPAGGHTGELFF. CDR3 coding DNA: TGTGCCAGCAGCGTAGGGCCAGCGGGAGGCCACACCGGGGAGCTGTTTTTT.

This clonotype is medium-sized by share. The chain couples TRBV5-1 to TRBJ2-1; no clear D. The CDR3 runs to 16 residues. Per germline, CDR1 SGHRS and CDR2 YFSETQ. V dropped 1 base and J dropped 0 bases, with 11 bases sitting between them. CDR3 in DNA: TGCGCCAGCAGCTTGTTAGGCAGCTTCTCCTACAATGAGCAGTTCTTC. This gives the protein CASSLLGSFSYNEQFF.

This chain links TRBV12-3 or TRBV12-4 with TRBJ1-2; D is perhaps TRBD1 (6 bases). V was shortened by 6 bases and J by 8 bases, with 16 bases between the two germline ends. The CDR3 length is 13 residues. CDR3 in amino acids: CASSYHADRGYTF. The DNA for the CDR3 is TGTGCCAGCAGCTATCATGCCGACAGGGGCTACACCTTC.

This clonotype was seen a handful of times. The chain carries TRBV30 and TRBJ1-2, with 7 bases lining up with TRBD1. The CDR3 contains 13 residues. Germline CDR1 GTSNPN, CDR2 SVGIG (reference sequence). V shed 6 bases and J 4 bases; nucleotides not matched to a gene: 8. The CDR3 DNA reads TGTGCCTGTCCAGACAGGGTTGGCTATGGCTACACCTTC. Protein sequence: CACPDRVGYGYTF.

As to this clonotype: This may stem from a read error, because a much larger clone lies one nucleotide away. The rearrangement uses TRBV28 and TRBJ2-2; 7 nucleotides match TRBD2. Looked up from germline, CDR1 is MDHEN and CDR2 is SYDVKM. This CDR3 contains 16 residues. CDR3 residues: CASSPMYSGNTGKLFF. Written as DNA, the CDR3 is TGTGCCAGCAGTCCAATGTACAGCGGGAACACCGGGAAGCTGTTTTTT.

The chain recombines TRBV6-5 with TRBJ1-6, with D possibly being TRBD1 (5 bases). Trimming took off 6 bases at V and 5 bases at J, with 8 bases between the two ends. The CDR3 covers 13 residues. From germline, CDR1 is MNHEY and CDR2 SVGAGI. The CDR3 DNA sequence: TGTGCCAGCAGCGACAGAAATAATTCACCCCTCCACTTT. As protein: CASSDRNNSPLHF.